This TCR beta chain was observed in a study of regulatory T cells in long-lasting Graves disease. Study findings and constraints: It was in persistent disease that TRBV28, TRBJ1-2 and TRBJ2-5 were favored.

V dropped 2 bases and J dropped 2 bases, with 6 bases sitting between them. Germline V gene data show CDR1 as MNHGY and CDR2 as SVAAGI. The CDR3 has 13 residues. In this sample, this clonotype turned up many times. Its specificity is unknown. Arm-PCR of CDR3 regions with iRepertoire HTBI primers generated TCR beta libraries. TCRdb re-called the multiplex PCR reads through MiXCR, storing one row per CDR3 protein. This sample has about 500,000 distinct CDR3 sequences, with approximately 12% found just once. Specified time point: newly diagnosed GD, antithyroid drugs for less than 3 months. Scientists built the TCR library using RNA that was extracted from PBMCs. In addition, the sample was reused for a study of T cells in Graves' hyperthyroidism and ophthalmopathy.

The sample consisted of peripheral blood mononuclear cells (PBMCs), taken at new diagnosis, from a patient treated with antithyroid drugs. The V call is TRBV6-9, the J call TRBJ1-1; D is unclear. The clonotype comes from a young woman with Graves disease. The CDR3 loop is CASSYTENTEAFF. The CDR3 DNA sequence: TGTGCCAGCAGTTATACGGAAAACACTGAAGCTTTCTTT.